The present entry profiles one T cell receptor (beta chain) with its context. Antigen: not known. MiXCR, applied by TCRdb to the 5' RACE reads, yields one record per CDR3 protein. This sample has around 530,000 distinct CDR3 sequences, with about 16% found just once. This CDR3 comprises 16 residues. CDR1 SGHRS and CDR2 YFSETQ come from the germline V gene. The ends lost 5 bases at V and 2 bases at J; junction bases unmatched: 6. These data belong to a study of identical twins. Study-level results: Partly confounded zero-insertion analyses could result from invariant MAIT and iNKT cells. Less excess twin sharing appeared in beta out-of-frame sequences. The conclusions drew on cross-sectional statistical analysis instead of tracking the same donors.

The same specimen was also included in a second study, on yellow fever vaccine responses in identical twins.

Input material: CD4+ T cells sorted from blood. V usage is TRBV5-1 and J usage is TRBJ2-2; 10 bases are a match to TRBD2. This sequence originates from a woman younger than 30 in good health. The CDR3 here is CASSYSGGLNTGELFF. DNA for the CDR3: TGCGCCAGCAGTTATAGCGGGGGGCTAAACACCGGGGAGCTGTTTTTT.